One and the same sample provided the 18 T cell receptor beta chains below, sequenced in a study of T-cell reconstitution after alpha-beta-depleted transplantation in children. A library of TCRbeta sequences, prepared with unique molecular identifiers, was generated. From the PCR reads, TCRdb called clonotypes with MiXCR, one entry per CDR3 protein. The sample has about 200,000 distinct CDR3 sequences; about 6.6% are singletons. The sequences come from PBMCs, collected before TCRalphabeta/CD19-depleted stem cell transplant. The receptors shown here come from a boy aged 2 to 10 with acute lymphoblastic leukemia, due to receive a stem cell transplant.

This rearrangement joins TRBV28 to TRBJ2-5; D gene unclear. The CDR3 is made up of 12 amino acids. CDR1 is MDHEN and CDR2 is SYDVKM in the germline V gene. The V gene lost 6 bases and the J gene lost 2 bases, with 7 bases spanning the gap. The chain's CDR3 is CASSRLQETQYF. Written as DNA, the CDR3 is TGTGCCAGCAGCCGACTGCAAGAGACCCAGTACTTC.

This clonotype has a count of ten or more. The rearrangement links TRBV12-3 or TRBV12-4 to TRBJ2-2; D unclear. The V end was cut by 5 bases, the J end by 6 bases, with 7 bases between. The CDR3 is 12 residues long. CDR3 nucleotides: TGTGCCAGCAGTGAATGGGCCGGGGAGCTGTTTTTT. This translates into CASSEWAGELFF.

This clonotype was counted ten times or more. This sequence joins TRBV15 and TRBJ2-3; 10 bases line up with TRBD1. J gave up 6 bases and V 0 bases, and 9 bases lay outside the gene matches. The CDR3 is 17 amino acids. The V gene's germline CDR1 is LNHNV and CDR2 YYDKDF (reference sequence). The DNA for the CDR3 is TGTGCCACCAGCAGAGATCGAGGACAGGGGGTTTGGGATACGCAGTATTTT. It encodes CATSRDRGQGVWDTQYF.

This clonotype showed up just a few times. The V and J genes are TRBV2 and TRBJ1-6; 10 positions match TRBD1. The CDR3 runs to 19 residues. V dropped 2 bases and J dropped 6; count of bases not matched to a gene: 13. The germline CDR1 and CDR2 sequences are SNHLY and FYNNEI. The CDR3 loop reads CASSESPGTGALFNSPLHF. CDR3 nucleotides: TGTGCCAGCAGTGAATCACCCGGGACAGGGGCCCTCTTTAATTCACCCCTCCACTTT.

This clonotype was counted between two and nine times. The chain has TRBV14 and TRBJ2-3; D is undetermined. Germline CDR1 is SGHDN and CDR2 is FVKESK. V shed 3 bases and J shed 5 bases, with 21 bases lying between them. The CDR3 consists of 17 residues. CDR3 loop: CASSQEPEAEFEDTQYF. In DNA, the CDR3 is TGTGCCAGCAGCCAGGAGCCTGAGGCAGAGTTTGAAGATACGCAGTATTTT.

The chain carries TRBV5-6 and TRBJ2-7, with 9 bases aligning to TRBD2. Germline values: CDR1 SGHDT, CDR2 YYEEEE. The trim removed 7 bases at V and 4 bases at J, leaving 12 bases unmatched. The CDR3 runs to 15 residues. As DNA, the CDR3 is TGTGCCAGCGAACCTATAGCGGGAGACGCTTACGAGCAGTACTTC. This codes for CASEPIAGDAYEQYF.

In its sample, this clonotype was seen many times. V is TRBV9 and J is TRBJ1-6; D uncertain. The CDR3 length is 13 residues. Germline V gives CDR1 SGDLS, CDR2 YYNGEE. With 4 bases removed from V and 16 bases from J, the gap between germline ends came to 18 bases. The CDR3 DNA reads TGTGCCAGCAGCCCCAGTGGGGTAGGGATTCTCCACTTT. This gives the protein CASSPSGVGILHF.

This clonotype was found many times. The J gene is TRBJ2-3, the V gene TRBV3-1; D call uncertain. The CDR3 consists of 15 residues. Between the trimmed V and J ends, which lost 0 bases and 4 bases, there was a span of 11 bases. From germline, CDR1 is LGHDT and CDR2 YNNKEL (reference sequence). The CDR3, as DNA: TGTGCCAGCAGCCAAGACGGTATCCTGGCAGATACGCAGTATTTT. Translating it yields CASSQDGILADTQYF.

This clonotype was found many times. J is TRBJ2-7 and V is TRBV18; 8 bases map to TRBD1. CDR1 is KGHSH, CDR2 LQKENI, per germline. The CDR3 totals 16 residues. Losses at the gene ends were 4 bases for V and 4 bases for J; bases not matched to a gene: 12. The CDR3, as DNA: TGTGCCAGCTCACGCGAGGTCGGGACAGGCCCATACGAGCAGTACTTC. Translation: CASSREVGTGPYEQYF.

This clonotype was observed many times. V gene TRBV27 combines with J gene TRBJ1-4; 8 positions agree with TRBD1. This CDR3 is 13 amino acids long. Germline V CDR1 and CDR2: MNHEY, SMNVEV (reference sequence). After removal of 8 bases from V and 4 bases from J, the junction contained 3 bases not matched to a gene. CDR3 in amino acids: CASGTGVNEKLFF. The CDR3, as DNA: TGTGCCAGCGGGACAGGAGTTAATGAAAAACTGTTTTTT.

The V call is TRBV11-2, the J call TRBJ2-7; maybe TRBD1 (5 bases). Between the trimmed V and J ends, which lost 5 bases and 2 bases, there was a span of 16 bases. Germline CDR1 is SGHAT and CDR2 is FQNNGV. The CDR3 is 15 amino acids. Written as DNA, the CDR3 is TGTGCCAGCAGCCAAGGGCAGGGTCGAGCCTACGAGCAGTACTTC. This codes for CASSQGQGRAYEQYF. The full variable domain, rest sourced from reference TRBV11-2 and TRBJ2-7, is EAGVAQSPRYKIIEKRQSVAFWCNPISGHATLYWYQQILGQGPKLLIQFQNNGVVDDSQLPKDRFSAERLKGVDSTLKIQPAKLEDSAVYLCASSQGQGRAYEQYFGPGTRLTVT.

V gene TRBV7-9 combines with J gene TRBJ1-5, with 9 positions matching TRBD1. The CDR3 loop spans 16 amino acids. Germline values: CDR1 SEHNR, CDR2 FQNEAQ (reference sequence). The V gene end was trimmed by 9 bases and the J gene end by 5 bases; junction bases not matched to a gene: 14. Here the CDR3 DNA reads TGTGCCAGGGGGGGTCGGATCGGGACAGGGCATCAGCCCCAGCATTTT. This encodes CARGGRIGTGHQPQHF.

This clonotype was recorded many times. This CDR3 is CASSLPDSYLYEQYF. The DNA for the CDR3 is TGTGCCAGCAGTCTACCTGACAGTTACCTGTACGAGCAGTACTTC. V is TRBV28 and J is TRBJ2-7; D is perhaps TRBD1 (5 bases). This CDR3 region has 15 residues. The V end was cut by 5 bases, the J end by 4 bases, with 18 bases between. Germline-derived CDR1 and CDR2 are MDHEN and SYDVKM.

The DNA of the CDR3 is TGTGCCAGCAGCAAGGAAGGAGGAAACTATGGCTACACCTTC. This encodes CASSKEGGNYGYTF. The chain is built from TRBV12-3 or TRBV12-4 and TRBJ1-2; D is ambiguous. The CDR3 has 14 residues. The V end lost 6 bases, the J end lost 2 bases, and 13 bases lay between the germline ends.

This clonotype was detected many times. The CDR3 region has the DNA TGTGCCAGCAGTTTAGGGCCCTCCAGTATAAGCACAGATACGCAGTATTTT. It codes for CASSLGPSSISTDTQYF. The chain is built from TRBV28 and TRBJ2-3; D gene uncertain. This CDR3 region has 17 residues. The germline gives CDR1 MDHEN, CDR2 SYDVKM. Trimming cost V 2 bases and J 0 bases, with 15 bases left between them.

This rearrangement joins TRBV4-3 to TRBJ1-1; possible D gene TRBD1, 5 bases. Germline CDR1 and CDR2: LGHNA and YSLEER. The CDR3 has 13 residues. V lost 0 bases and J 8 bases, leaving 10 bases between the germline ends. CDR3 sequence (DNA): TGCGCCAGCAGCCAAGACCCGACAGCCGAAGCTTTCTTT. Amino acid sequence: CASSQDPTAEAFF.

This clonotype was counted many times. The chain links TRBV28 to TRBJ2-7; 8 bases fit TRBD1. J lost 4 bases, V lost 0 bases, and 2 bases had no gene match. This CDR3 comprises 14 residues. Per the germline V gene, CDR1 is MDHEN and CDR2 is SYDVKM. CDR3: CASSLWGDRYEQYF. The CDR3 bases are TGTGCCAGCAGTTTATGGGGGGACAGGTACGAGCAGTACTTC.

The table lists this clonotype with many counts. The rearrangement joins TRBV7-2 to TRBJ2-1; a weak D match, TRBD2 (6 bases). The length of the CDR3 is 14 residues. Trimming removed 5 bases from V and 6 bases from J, with 14 bases in between. Germline V gene sequence: CDR1 SGHTA, CDR2 FQGNSA. For the CDR3, the DNA is TGTGCCAGCAGCCCTACCGGGGGACCCAATGAGCAGTTCTTC. Protein product: CASSPTGGPNEQFF.